This T cell receptor beta chain was recovered during a study of shared clonotypes between healthy human individuals. Findings and caveats of the study: It was the non-shared clonotypes that had lower generation probabilities than clonotypes shared by all four donors. Only blood underwent sampling, and tissue repertoires likely differ.

The input for sorted-subset replicate PCRs was 200 to 250 ng DNA, about 30,000 T cell genomes. Some clones are missing from TCRdb's copy, which holds only in-frame ones; the method was immunoSEQ multiplex PCR. This table has roughly 2.5 million clones, around 94% appearing once. Turning to this clone: What it recognizes is unknown.

Germline values: CDR1 KGHSH, CDR2 LQKENI. The V end lost 0 bases, the J end lost 7 bases, and 7 bases lay between the germline ends. The CDR3 contains 13 residues. This receptor was identified in a man younger than 30 in good health. The V gene is TRBV18, the J gene TRBJ2-1; no clear D. Material for sequencing was naive CD4+ T cells sorted from blood. Subset: CD45RA+ positively selected. For the CDR3, the DNA is TGTGCCAGCTCACCACCGAAGAAAAATGAGCAGTTCTTC. Its translation: CASSPPKKNEQFF.